This T cell receptor beta chain was sequenced during a study of T-cell memory formation after mild COVID-19. This clonotype appeared a few times. The CDR3 is made up of 14 amino acids. Trimming took off 6 bases at V and 3 bases at J, with 12 bases between the two ends. Germline V CDR1 and CDR2: MDHEN, SYDVKM. 5'RACE primed at constant segments yielded TCR alpha and TCR beta cDNA libraries bearing sample barcodes and UMIs. Using its own MiXCR run on the 5' RACE reads, TCRdb lists one record per CDR3 protein. This table holds over 95,000 distinct CDR3 sequences, about 20% found once. The chain uses TRBV28 and TRBJ1-5; a weak D match, TRBD1 (5 bases). Input material: PBMCs or a T cell subset sorted from them (not recorded which). The clonotype was recovered from a man in his late teens or twenties who had mild COVID-19 (a few samples of this study predate the infection). Cell type and time point are not known. CDR3 nucleotide sequence: TGTGCCAGCAGCCAGGGTCGGTCCAATCAGCCCCAGCATTTT. It translates to CASSQGRSNQPQHF.